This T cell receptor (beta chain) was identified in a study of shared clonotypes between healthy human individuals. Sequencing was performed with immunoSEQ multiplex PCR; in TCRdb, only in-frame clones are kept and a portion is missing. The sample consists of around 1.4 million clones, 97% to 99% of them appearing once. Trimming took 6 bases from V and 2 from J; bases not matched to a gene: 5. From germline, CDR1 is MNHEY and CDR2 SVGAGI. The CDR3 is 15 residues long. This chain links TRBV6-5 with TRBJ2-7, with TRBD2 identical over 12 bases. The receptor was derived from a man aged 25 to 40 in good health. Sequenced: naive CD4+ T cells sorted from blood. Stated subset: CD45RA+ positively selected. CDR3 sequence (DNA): TGTGCCAGCAGACCGACTAGCGGGAGTGCCTACGAGCAGTACTTC. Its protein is CASRPTSGSAYEQYF.